The 32 T cell receptor beta chains below all came from one sample that was sequenced in a study of Graves' ophthalmopathy and Graves' hyperthyroidism. RNA transcripts provided the template for amplifying TCR beta CDR3 regions. Amplification began with first-round RT-PCR using HTBI primers, then second-round multiplex PCR was performed. MiXCR, applied by TCRdb to the multiplex PCR reads, yields one record per CDR3 protein. The sample records over a million distinct CDR3 sequences, 35% to 40% being singletons. The sample taken for sequencing was peripheral blood or thyroid tissue (not recorded which). The source is an adult man with Graves' hyperthyroidism.

Notes on this clonotype: This may be a read error, as it is one base from a much larger clone. The chain links TRBV2 to TRBJ1-2; TRBD1 might be the D (5 bases). Germline V gene data show CDR1 as SNHLY and CDR2 as FYNNEI. The V and J ends lost 6 bases and 7 bases respectively, with 15 bases between them. There are 13 residues in the CDR3. The CDR3 nucleotides are TGTGCCAGCAGCCCGGGTCTCAGGGTTGGCTACACCTTC. Its protein product is CASSPGLRVGYTF.

This clonotype showed up just a few times. V is TRBV7-2 and J is TRBJ2-7, with a possible D match to TRBD2 (6 bases). The ends were cut back, 5 bases at V and 3 bases at J, with 11 bases in the middle. CDR3 size: 13 residues. CDR1 is SGHTA and CDR2 is FQGNSA in the germline V gene. As DNA, the CDR3 is TGTGCCAGCAGCCACCCTAGCGACTACGAGCAGTACTTC. It yields the protein CASSHPSDYEQYF.

This chain uses TRBV5-4 with TRBJ2-7; D might be TRBD1 (5 bases). The CDR3 has 14 amino acids. V was clipped by 1 base and J by 2 bases, with 10 bases between them. Germline lookup yields CDR1 SGHNT and CDR2 YYREEE (reference sequence). CDR3 residues: CASSLPDRAYEQYF. CDR3 coding DNA: TGTGCCAGCAGCTTGCCCGACAGAGCCTACGAGCAGTACTTC.

The V gene is TRBV5-1, the J gene TRBJ1-5; TRBD1 is a possible D gene (5 bases). The germline gives CDR1 SGHRS, CDR2 YFSETQ. V was trimmed by 7 bases and J by 7 bases, leaving 15 bases between them. The CDR3 consists of 13 residues. The CDR3 coding sequence is TGCGCCAGCCAGCCCGGGGGGGGACAGCCCCAGCATTTT. As protein: CASQPGGGQPQHF. Using reference TRBV5-1 and TRBJ1-5 for the parts outside the CDR3, the full variable domain is KAGVTQTPRYLIKTRGQQVTLSCSPISGHRSVSWYQQTPGQGLQFLFEYFSETQRNKGNFPGRFSGRQFSNSRSEMNVSTLELGDSALYLCASQPGGGQPQHFGDGTRLSIL.

This clonotype was seen repeatedly, ten times or more. The chain employs TRBV6-5 and TRBJ2-6, with D perhaps TRBD2 (5 bases). Per germline, CDR1 MNHEY and CDR2 SVGAGI. The CDR3 is made up of 15 amino acids. V was clipped by 8 bases and J by 1 base, with 12 bases between them. The CDR3 loop is CASAGLKSGANVLTF. DNA of the CDR3: TGTGCCAGCGCGGGCCTCAAATCTGGGGCCAACGTCCTGACTTTC.

This clonotype appeared many times. V and J are TRBV20-1 and TRBJ1-5; 9 bases match TRBD1. Germline V lookup: CDR1 DFQATT, CDR2 SNEGSKA (reference sequence). Trimming removed 0 bases from V and 3 bases from J; junction bases left unmatched: 9. This CDR3 has 17 residues. Here the CDR3 DNA reads TGCAGTGCTAGAGATTCGTTAGGACAGGGGATCAATCAGCCCCAGCATTTT. Translated: CSARDSLGQGINQPQHF.

The chain recombines TRBV5-1 with TRBJ1-5; D not certain. The V end was cut by 5 bases, the J end by 3 bases, with 9 bases between. CDR3 length: 13 residues. Germline V gives CDR1 SGHRS, CDR2 YFSETQ. The CDR3 spells CASRFDPNQPQHF. The CDR3 bases are TGCGCCAGCAGATTTGACCCCAATCAGCCCCAGCATTTT.

The J gene is TRBJ2-7, the V gene TRBV29-1; D possibly corresponds to TRBD2 (6 bases). The J call is in doubt because the DNA end fits TRBJ2-1 better. This CDR3 spans 15 amino acids. Germline V gene sequence: CDR1 SQVTM, CDR2 ANQGSEA. The CDR3 DNA sequence: TGCAGCGTTGAAGGGCTACCCCGAGCGGGCAATGAGCAGTTCTTC. Translated: CSVEGLPRAGNEQFF.

Of note for this clonotype: A much larger clone lies a single base off, so this may be a read error. This CDR3 reads CATSGSSHRGPETQYF. The CDR3 nucleotides read TGTGCCACCAGCGGTAGCAGCCACAGGGGGCCCGAGACCCAGTACTTC. This chain joins TRBV24-1 and TRBJ2-5; 9 bases map to TRBD1. Germline assignment: CDR1 KGHDR and CDR2 SFDVKD. The CDR3 covers 16 residues. Trimming at V came to 7 bases and at J to 5 bases, leaving 13 bases not matched to a gene.

This chain uses TRBV7-8 with TRBJ1-5; D gene unclear. CDR3 length: 19 residues. The V end was cut by 1 base, the J end by 3 bases, with 22 bases between. CDR1 and CDR2 (germline): SGHVS, FQNEAQ. The CDR3 loop is CASSLVRAATVFNNQPQHF. CDR3 DNA sequence: TGTGCCAGCAGCTTAGTTCGGGCAGCTACCGTCTTTAACAATCAGCCCCAGCATTTT.

This clonotype was seen a handful of times. CDR3 bases: TGTGCCATCAGTGGGAAGGACACTGAAGCTTTCTTT. Translating gives CAISGKDTEAFF. This chain uses TRBV10-3 with TRBJ1-1; D gene uncertain. This CDR3 is 12 amino acids long. Germline CDR1 is ENHRY and CDR2 is SYGVKD. The germline V and J ends were trimmed by 4 bases and 3 bases, with 6 bases remaining between them.

This sequence joins TRBV6-5 and TRBJ2-7; D perhaps matches TRBD2 (7 bases). V was cut by 6 bases and J by 2 bases, with 17 bases left in between. The germline V gene has CDR1 MNHEY and CDR2 SVGAGI. This CDR3 region has 15 residues. The CDR3 is CASRGGGSEAYEQYF. CDR3 sequence (DNA): TGTGCCAGCAGGGGGGGGGGCAGCGAAGCCTACGAGCAGTACTTC.

This clonotype was recorded many times. The rearrangement uses TRBV29-1 and TRBJ2-7; D not certain. The V and J ends lost 7 bases and 3 bases respectively, with 13 bases between them. Germline V CDR1 and CDR2: SQVTM, ANQGSEA. There are 12 residues in the CDR3. In nucleotides, the CDR3 is TGCAGCGCTCGGGTCGCAGGCTACGAGCAGTACTTC. Translation gives CSARVAGYEQYF.

This rearrangement joins TRBV7-9 to TRBJ1-6; D gene uncertain. This CDR3 has 17 residues. With 5 bases removed from V and 11 bases from J, the gap between germline ends came to 25 bases. Per the germline V gene, CDR1 is SEHNR and CDR2 is FQNEAQ (reference sequence). The CDR3 reads CASSRNLVSVEETPLHF. Written as DNA, the CDR3 is TGTGCCAGCAGCCGGAACCTAGTTTCAGTGGAGGAGACACCCCTCCACTTT.

In its sample, this clonotype was seen many times. The J gene is TRBJ2-2, the V gene TRBV2; no definite D call. Germline V lookup: CDR1 SNHLY, CDR2 FYNNEI. CDR3 length equals 15 residues. Trimming took 5 bases from V and 0 from J, leaving 10 bases between them. CDR3 protein: CASSRGRTNTGELFF. CDR3 DNA sequence: TGTGCCAGCAGTCGAGGACGGACGAACACCGGGGAGCTGTTTTTT.

This clonotype was observed many times. This chain connects TRBV7-6 to TRBJ1-4; D is ambiguous. The CDR3 consists of 16 residues. CDR1 and CDR2 from the germline V gene are SGHVS and FNYEAQ. With 2 bases removed from V and 4 bases from J, the gap between germline ends came to 14 bases. The CDR3 loop is CASSLLRQDLNEKLFF. DNA of the CDR3: TGTGCCAGCAGCTTATTGCGGCAGGACCTTAATGAAAAACTGTTTTTT.

The sample holds a few counts of this clonotype. The rearrangement links TRBV12-3 or TRBV12-4 to TRBJ1-5; D unresolved. Trimming shortened V by 3 bases and J by 3 bases, and 6 bases separated the two germline ends. The CDR3 consists of 13 residues. CDR3 sequence: CASSFLLNQPQHF. As DNA, the CDR3 is TGTGCCAGCAGTTTTTTGCTCAATCAGCCCCAGCATTTT.

This clonotype has at least ten counts. The V call is TRBV15, the J call TRBJ1-5; no reliable D call. V lost 1 base to trimming and J lost 3 bases, with 19 bases between them. The length of the CDR3 is 18 residues. Per germline, CDR1 LNHNV and CDR2 YYDKDF (reference sequence). The CDR3 DNA reads TGTGCCACCAGCAGAGTAGGAACAGCAACTTGGGACAATCAGCCCCAGCATTTT. It is translated as CATSRVGTATWDNQPQHF.

Points on this clonotype: A much larger clone lies one base from this, so it may be a read error. The CDR3 DNA reads TGTGCCAGCAGCAGACAAACCAGAGAGACCCAGTACTTC. This codes for CASSRQTRETQYF. The rearrangement joins TRBV7-2 to TRBJ2-5; D call uncertain. Trimming shortened V by 5 bases and J by 4 bases, and 11 bases separated the two germline ends. CDR3 length equals 13 residues. In germline, CDR1 is SGHTA, CDR2 FQGNSA.

The chain carries TRBV24-1 and TRBJ2-5; D may correspond to TRBD1 or TRBD2 (5 bases each). Looked up from germline, CDR1 is KGHDR and CDR2 is SFDVKD. CDR3 length: 13 amino acids. Trimming took 12 bases from V and 2 from J, leaving 15 bases between them. The CDR3 reads CAPTPGRQETQYF. The DNA of the CDR3 is TGTGCCCCCACACCGGGGCGTCAAGAGACCCAGTACTTC.

This clonotype was observed many times. The CDR3 nucleotides are TGTGCCATCGACTCTGGGGCCAACGTCCTGACTTTC. Translated, it gives CAIDSGANVLTF. The V and J genes are TRBV7-9 and TRBJ2-6; D ambiguous. The V and J ends lost 10 bases and 0 bases respectively, with 4 bases between them. The CDR3 is 12 residues long. Germline assignment: CDR1 SEHNR and CDR2 FQNEAQ (reference sequence).

This rearrangement joins TRBV20-1 to TRBJ2-7; the D gene is possibly TRBD1 (7 bases). V shed 6 bases and J shed 1 base, with 13 bases lying between them. Germline V lookup: CDR1 DFQATT, CDR2 SNEGSKA (reference sequence). The CDR3 is made up of 13 amino acids. The CDR3 loop reads CSAKAGQSYEQYF. The CDR3 DNA reads as TGCAGTGCCAAGGCGGGACAGTCCTACGAGCAGTACTTC.

Of note for this clonotype: Possible read error: a much larger clone is one base away. The V and J genes are TRBV7-2 and TRBJ1-6, with no clear D. The germline CDR1 and CDR2 sequences are SGHTA and FQGNSA. Between the trimmed V and J ends, which lost 2 bases and 3 bases, there was a span of 11 bases. The CDR3 totals 16 residues. CDR3: CASSLTITHYNSPLHF. In DNA form, the CDR3 reads TGTGCCAGCAGCTTAACGATTACCCACTATAATTCACCCCTCCACTTT.

The chain employs TRBV7-2 and TRBJ2-5, with 7 bases aligning to TRBD2. V was clipped by 1 base and J by 3 bases; unmatched bases: 8. Looked up from germline, CDR1 is SGHTA and CDR2 is FQGNSA. This CDR3 is 16 amino acids long. CDR3 nucleotide sequence: TGTGCCAGCAGCTTAGTAATAGCTGGGGGGGAAGAGACCCAGTACTTC. It yields the protein CASSLVIAGGEETQYF.

This clonotype came up a few times. The rearrangement uses TRBV5-1 and TRBJ2-7, with TRBD1 identical over 7 bases. Trimming removed 4 bases from V and 6 bases from J; junction bases left unmatched: 13. The CDR3 has 15 residues. The germline gives CDR1 SGHRS, CDR2 YFSETQ. Here the CDR3 DNA reads TGCGCCAGCAGCCCCATGAGGGGGCGCGTTGGCGAGCAGTACTTC. Amino acids: CASSPMRGRVGEQYF.

The CDR3 DNA reads TGTGCCAGCAGCCATTCGGAGGGGAGGGAGATCTATGGCTACACCTTC. Translation gives CASSHSEGREIYGYTF. The chain employs TRBV5-5 and TRBJ1-2; tentative D call: TRBD1 (5 bases). The CDR3 extends over 16 amino acids. Germline V CDR1 and CDR2: SGHKS, YYEKEE (reference sequence). V dropped 4 bases and J dropped 4 bases, with 20 bases sitting between them. The full variable domain, its missing parts supplied by reference TRBV5-5 and TRBJ1-2, is DAGVTQSPTHLIKTRGQQVTLRCSPISGHKSVSWYQQVLGQGPQFIFQYYEKEERGRGNFPDRFSARQFPNYSSELNVNALLLGDSALYLCASSHSEGREIYGYTFGSGTRLTVV.

The V and J genes are TRBV25-1 and TRBJ2-5; unclear D gene. The V end lost 2 bases, the J end lost 5 bases, and 15 bases lay between the germline ends. This CDR3 has 15 residues. CDR1 is MGHDK and CDR2 is SYGVNS in the germline V gene. The CDR3 loop reads CASSERGVTAETQYF. The CDR3 DNA sequence: TGTGCCAGCAGTGAACGTGGGGTCACCGCTGAGACCCAGTACTTC.

This clonotype has a handful of counts. The conserved final phenylalanine or tryptophan is absent from the CDR3, which likely points to a read error. The limits of the CDR3 on the DNA are not certain, so only TCRdb's listed CDR3 is given. This chain connects TRBV3-1 to TRBJ1-5. CDR1 is LGHDT, CDR2 YNNKEL, per germline (reference sequence). Inclusive of both ends, the CDR3 amounts to 9 amino acids. The CDR3 sequence is CASSQERQG.

The chain uses TRBV6-5 and TRBJ1-5; 7 bases fit TRBD1. This CDR3 has 13 amino acids. The trim removed 8 bases at V and 5 bases at J, leaving 6 bases unmatched. CDR1 and CDR2 from the germline V gene are MNHEY and SVGAGI. Here the CDR3 DNA reads TGTGCCAGCGGAGACAGGGTTGATCAGCCCCAGCATTTT. It specifies CASGDRVDQPQHF.

V gene TRBV6-2 or TRBV6-3 combines with J gene TRBJ1-5; D call uncertain. The CDR3 has 12 residues. Germline CDR1 and CDR2: MNHEY and SVGEGT. V was shortened by 6 bases and J by 7 bases, with 10 bases between the two germline ends. The chain's CDR3 is CASSRLGQPQHF. CDR3 bases: TGTGCCAGCAGCCGTCTCGGGCAGCCCCAGCATTTT.

This clonotype was recorded many times. The V gene is TRBV7-9, the J gene TRBJ1-1; no clear D. Deletions cut 0 bases from V and 4 bases from J, with 9 bases between. The CDR3 is 14 amino acids. CDR1 is SEHNR, CDR2 FQNEAQ, per germline (reference sequence). CDR3 coding DNA: TGTGCCAGCAGCTTAGCACCCGAGGCCACTGAAGCTTTCTTT. This codes for CASSLAPEATEAFF.

CDR3 loop: CASSSRLAGGCEQYF. CDR3 bases: TGTGCCAGCAGTTCGAGACTAGCGGGAGGTTGCGAGCAGTACTTC. The chain is built from TRBV12-3 or TRBV12-4 and TRBJ2-7; 13 positions match TRBD2. This CDR3 is 15 amino acids long. V lost 4 bases to trimming and J lost 6 bases; unmatched junction nucleotides: 6.